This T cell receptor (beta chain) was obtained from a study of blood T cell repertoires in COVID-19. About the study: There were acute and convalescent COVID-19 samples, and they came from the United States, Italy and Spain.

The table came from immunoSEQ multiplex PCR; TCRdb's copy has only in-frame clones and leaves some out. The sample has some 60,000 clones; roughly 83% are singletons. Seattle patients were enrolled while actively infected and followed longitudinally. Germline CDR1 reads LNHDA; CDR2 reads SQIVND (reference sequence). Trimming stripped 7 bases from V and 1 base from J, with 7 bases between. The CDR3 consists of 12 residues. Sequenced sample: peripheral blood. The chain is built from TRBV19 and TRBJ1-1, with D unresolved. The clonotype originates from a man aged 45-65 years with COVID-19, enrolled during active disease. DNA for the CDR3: TGTGCCAGTAAGGAGCGGAACACTGAAGCTTTCTTT. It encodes CASKERNTEAFF.